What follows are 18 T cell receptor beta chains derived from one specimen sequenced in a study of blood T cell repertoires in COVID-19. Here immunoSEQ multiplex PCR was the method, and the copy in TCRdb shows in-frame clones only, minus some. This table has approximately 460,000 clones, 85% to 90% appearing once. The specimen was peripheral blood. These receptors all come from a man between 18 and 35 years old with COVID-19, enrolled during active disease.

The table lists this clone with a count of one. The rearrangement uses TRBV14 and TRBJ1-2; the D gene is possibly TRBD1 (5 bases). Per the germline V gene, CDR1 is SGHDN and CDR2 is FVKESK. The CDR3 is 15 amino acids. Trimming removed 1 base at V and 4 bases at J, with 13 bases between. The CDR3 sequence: CASSQGRGTIYGYTF. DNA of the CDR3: TGTGCCAGCAGCCAAGGCCGGGGGACGATCTATGGCTACACCTTC.

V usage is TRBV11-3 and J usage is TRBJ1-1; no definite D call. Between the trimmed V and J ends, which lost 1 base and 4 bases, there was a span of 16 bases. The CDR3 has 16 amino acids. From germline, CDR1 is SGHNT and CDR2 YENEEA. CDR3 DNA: TGTGCCAGCAGCTTAGGGGTGGGCGAATTAGGCACTGAAGCTTTCTTT. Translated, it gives CASSLGVGELGTEAFF.

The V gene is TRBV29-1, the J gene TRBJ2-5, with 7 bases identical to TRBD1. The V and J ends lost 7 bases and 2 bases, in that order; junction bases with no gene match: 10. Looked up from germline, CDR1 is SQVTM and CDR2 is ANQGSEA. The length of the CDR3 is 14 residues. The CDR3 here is CSASSGQTQETQYF. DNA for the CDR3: TGCAGCGCGTCCTCGGGACAGACGCAAGAGACCCAGTACTTC.

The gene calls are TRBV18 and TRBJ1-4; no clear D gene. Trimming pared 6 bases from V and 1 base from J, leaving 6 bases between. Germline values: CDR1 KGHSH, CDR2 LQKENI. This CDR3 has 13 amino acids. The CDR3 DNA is TGTGCCAGCTCCGGAGGAACTAATGAAAAACTGTTTTTT. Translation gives CASSGGTNEKLFF. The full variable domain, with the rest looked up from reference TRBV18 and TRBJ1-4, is NAGVMQNPRHLVRRRGQEARLRCSPMKGHSHVYWYRQLPEEGLKFMVYLQKENIIDESGMPKERFSAEFPKEGPSILRIQQVVRGDSAAYFCASSGGTNEKLFFGSGTQLSVL.

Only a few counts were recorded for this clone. The CDR3 loop reads CASSLSPGGTGELFF. For the CDR3, the DNA is TGTGCCAGCAGCTTAAGTCCGGGTGGCACCGGGGAGCTGTTTTTT. The V call is TRBV7-3, the J call TRBJ2-2; D not certain. The CDR3 has 15 amino acids. Germline CDR1 is SGHTA and CDR2 is FQGTGA. Trimming took off 1 base at V and 4 bases at J, with 10 bases between the two ends.

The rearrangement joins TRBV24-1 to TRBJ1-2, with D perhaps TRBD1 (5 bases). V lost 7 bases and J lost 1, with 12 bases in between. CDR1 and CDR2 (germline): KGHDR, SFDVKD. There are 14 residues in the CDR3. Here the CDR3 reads CATRPAGLNYGYTF. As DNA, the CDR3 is TGTGCCACCAGGCCCGCAGGGCTTAACTATGGCTACACCTTC.

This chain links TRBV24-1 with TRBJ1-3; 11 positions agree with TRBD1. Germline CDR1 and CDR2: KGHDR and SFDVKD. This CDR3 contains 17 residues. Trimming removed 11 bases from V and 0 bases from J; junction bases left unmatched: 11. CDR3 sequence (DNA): TGTGCCAAAGGGACAGGGGGTGATGGGCTCTCTGGAAACACCATATATTTT. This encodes CAKGTGGDGLSGNTIYF.

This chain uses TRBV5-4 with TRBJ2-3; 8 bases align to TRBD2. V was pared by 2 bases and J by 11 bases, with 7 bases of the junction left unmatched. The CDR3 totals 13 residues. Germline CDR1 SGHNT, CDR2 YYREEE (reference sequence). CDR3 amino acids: CASSFGGAEEQYF. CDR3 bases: TGTGCCAGCAGCTTCGGGGGGGCGGAAGAGCAGTATTTT.

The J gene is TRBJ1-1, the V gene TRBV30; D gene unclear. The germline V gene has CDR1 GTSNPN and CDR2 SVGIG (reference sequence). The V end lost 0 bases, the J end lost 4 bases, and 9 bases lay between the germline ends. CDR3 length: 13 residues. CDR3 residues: CAWSVGPATEAFF. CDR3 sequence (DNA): TGTGCCTGGAGTGTTGGGCCAGCCACTGAAGCTTTCTTT.

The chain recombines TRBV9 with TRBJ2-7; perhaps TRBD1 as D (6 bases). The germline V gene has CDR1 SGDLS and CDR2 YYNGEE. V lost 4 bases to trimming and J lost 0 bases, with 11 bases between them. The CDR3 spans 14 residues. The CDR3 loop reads CASSTRTDSYEQYF. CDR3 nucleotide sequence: TGTGCCAGCAGCACAAGGACAGACTCCTACGAGCAGTACTTC.

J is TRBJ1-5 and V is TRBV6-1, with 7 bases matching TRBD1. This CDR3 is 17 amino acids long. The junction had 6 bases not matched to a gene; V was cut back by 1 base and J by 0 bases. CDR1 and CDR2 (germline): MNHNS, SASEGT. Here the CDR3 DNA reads TGTGCCAGCAGTGAAGTAGTGGGGACAGCTAGCAATCAGCCCCAGCATTTT. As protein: CASSEVVGTASNQPQHF.

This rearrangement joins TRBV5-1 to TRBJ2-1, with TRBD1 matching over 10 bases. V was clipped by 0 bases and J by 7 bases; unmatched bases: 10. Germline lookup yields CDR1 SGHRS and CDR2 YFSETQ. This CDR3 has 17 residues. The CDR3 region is CASSLEPPGQGMNEQFF. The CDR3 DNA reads TGCGCCAGCAGCTTGGAACCCCCGGGACAGGGGATGAATGAGCAGTTCTTC.

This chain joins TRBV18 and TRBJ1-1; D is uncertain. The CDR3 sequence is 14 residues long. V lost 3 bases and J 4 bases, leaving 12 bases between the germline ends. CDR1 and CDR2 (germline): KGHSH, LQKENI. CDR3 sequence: CASSPLPVGTEAFF. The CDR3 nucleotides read TGTGCCAGCTCACCCCTCCCTGTCGGCACTGAAGCTTTCTTT.

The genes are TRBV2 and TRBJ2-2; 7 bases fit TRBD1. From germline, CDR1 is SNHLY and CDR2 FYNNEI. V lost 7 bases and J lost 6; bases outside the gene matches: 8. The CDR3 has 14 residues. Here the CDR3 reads CASTGTQGAGELFF. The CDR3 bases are TGTGCCAGCACCGGAACCCAGGGGGCCGGGGAGCTGTTTTTT.

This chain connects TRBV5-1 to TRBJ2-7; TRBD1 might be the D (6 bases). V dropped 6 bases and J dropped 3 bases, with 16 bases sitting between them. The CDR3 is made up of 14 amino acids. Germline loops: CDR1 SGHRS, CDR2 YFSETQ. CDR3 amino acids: CASNLDSTNYEQYF. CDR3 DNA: TGCGCCAGCAACCTGGACAGTACCAACTACGAGCAGTACTTC. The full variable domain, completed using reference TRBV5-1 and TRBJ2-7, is KAGVTQTPRYLIKTRGQQVTLSCSPISGHRSVSWYQQTPGQGLQFLFEYFSETQRNKGNFPGRFSGRQFSNSRSEMNVSTLELGDSALYLCASNLDSTNYEQYFGPGTRLTVT.

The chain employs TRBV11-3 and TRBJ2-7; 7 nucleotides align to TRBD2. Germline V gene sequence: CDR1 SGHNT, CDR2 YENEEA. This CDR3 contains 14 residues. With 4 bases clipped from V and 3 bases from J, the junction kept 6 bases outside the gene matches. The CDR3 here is CASSWERGDYEQYF. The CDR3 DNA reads TGTGCCAGCAGCTGGGAGCGGGGTGACTACGAGCAGTACTTC.

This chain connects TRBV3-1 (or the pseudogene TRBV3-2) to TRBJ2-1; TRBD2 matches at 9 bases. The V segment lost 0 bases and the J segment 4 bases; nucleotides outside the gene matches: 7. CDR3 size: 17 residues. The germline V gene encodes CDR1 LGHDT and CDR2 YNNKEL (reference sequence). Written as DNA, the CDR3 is TGTGCCAGCAGCCAAGATGTAGCGGGGGCCCTATACAATGAGCAGTTCTTC. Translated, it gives CASSQDVAGALYNEQFF.

The CDR3 protein is CASSRAGGPPVIQYF. CDR3 in DNA: TGTGCCAGCAGCCGAGCGGGGGGCCCCCCTGTAATCCAGTACTTC. The rearrangement joins TRBV3-1 (or the pseudogene TRBV3-2) to TRBJ2-5; TRBD2 matches at 9 bases. Germline lookup yields CDR1 LGHDT and CDR2 YNNKEL (reference sequence). J was trimmed by 10 bases and V by 4 bases; bases with no gene match: 13. The length of the CDR3 is 15 residues.